What follows are 2 T cell receptor beta chains derived from one specimen sequenced in a study of response to subunit inactivated influenza vaccine. A single record per CDR3 protein comes from TCRdb applying MiXCR to the RT-PCR reads. Of about 570,000 distinct CDR3 sequences in the sample, around 11% were seen once. A further study also used this sample, focusing on T cells expressing NK-cell markers. As that report states: It was by 5'RACE template switching with UMIs that TCR beta cDNA was made.

Sequenced material: PBMCs from blood, taken on the day of vaccination. These receptors originate from a man aged 45-65 years who received an inactivated influenza vaccine.

The chain uses TRBV28 and TRBJ2-5; 8 bases fit TRBD1. The CDR3 runs 15 residues. In germline, CDR1 is MDHEN, CDR2 SYDVKM. V dropped 5 bases and J dropped 5; count of bases not matched to a gene: 10. The CDR3 spells CASSQAGQGRETQYF. As DNA, the CDR3 is TGTGCCAGCAGTCAAGCTGGACAGGGTCGGGAGACCCAGTACTTC.

This clonotype was picked up a small number of times. This chain connects TRBV29-1 to TRBJ1-5; no reliable D call. This CDR3 contains 12 residues. The V and J ends lost 4 bases and 4 bases respectively, with 8 bases between them. The germline V gene encodes CDR1 SQVTM and CDR2 ANQGSEA. The CDR3 region has the DNA TGCAGCGTTGCCTCTAGGAATCAGCCCCAGCATTTT. It yields the protein CSVASRNQPQHF.